Each of the 5 T cell receptor beta chains below was sequenced from the same sample in a study of shared clonotypes between healthy human individuals. Some clones are missing from TCRdb's copy, which holds only in-frame ones; the method was immunoSEQ multiplex PCR. The sample shows 2.3 million or so clones, approximately 93% of them seen only once. Sample: naive CD4+ T cells from PBMCs. Subset meaning: CD45RA+ positively selected. These receptors came from a man aged 18 to 29 in good health. Some clones in this sample may be carry-over from other donors' samples.

The genes are TRBV20-1 and TRBJ2-7; 8 positions agree with TRBD2. This CDR3 spans 11 amino acids. The germline V gene has CDR1 DFQATT and CDR2 SNEGSKA (reference sequence). V shed 1 base and J 8 bases; nucleotides not matched to a gene: 1. Written as DNA, the CDR3 is TGCAGTGCTAGAGTAGCGGGAAAGCAGTACTTC. Encoded protein: CSARVAGKQYF.

As regards this clone: The identical CDR3 is also encoded by other nucleotide sequences in the sample. The chain couples TRBV19 to TRBJ2-6, with D unresolved. The CDR3 contains 13 residues. Germline loops: CDR1 LNHDA, CDR2 SQIVND (reference sequence). V gave up 4 bases and J gave up 0 bases, with 1 base separating them. The CDR3 DNA reads as TGTGCCAGTAGTAGCTCTGGGGCCAACGTCCTGACTTTC. This sequence encodes CASSSSGANVLTF.

The chain links TRBV28 to TRBJ1-5, with 8 bases lining up with TRBD1. The length of the CDR3 is 15 residues. J was trimmed by 9 bases and V by 5 bases; bases with no gene match: 12. In germline, CDR1 is MDHEN, CDR2 SYDVKM. In nucleotides, the CDR3 is TGTGCCAGCAGTCTTATTCCGGGACAGGACGCGCCCCAGCATTTT. Protein product: CASSLIPGQDAPQHF.

Concerning this clone: In the same sample, other DNA sequences code for this CDR3. The chain combines TRBV19 with TRBJ1-5; 7 bases match TRBD1. V lost 4 bases, J lost 2 bases, and 2 bases stayed unmatched. The CDR3 consists of 14 residues. CDR1 is LNHDA, CDR2 SQIVND, per germline (reference sequence). The CDR3 spells CASSTTGGNQPQHF. CDR3 bases: TGTGCCAGTAGTACAACAGGGGGCAATCAGCCCCAGCATTTT.

The chain recombines TRBV5-6 with TRBJ2-1, with TRBD2 matching 7 bases. The CDR3 loop spans 14 amino acids. The J segment lost 2 bases and the V segment lost 2 bases, leaving 1 base of the junction unmatched. Germline V gene lookup returns CDR1 SGHDT and CDR2 YYEEEE. CDR3: CASSLGTTYNEQFF. The CDR3 nucleotides are TGTGCCAGCAGCTTAGGGACTACCTACAATGAGCAGTTCTTC.